This T cell receptor (beta chain) stems from a study of T cell clusters in autoimmune cytopenias (dated by TCRdb to about 2019). For the wider study: The median TRB sequencing depth was approximately 50,000 reads per sample, and the median number of distinct TRB clonotypes was about 2,200 per sample. TRB and IGH repertoires from peripheral blood were sequenced in autoimmune cytopenia patients at active disease and during treatment follow-up, with healthy, CLL and autoimmune hepatitis controls included alongside. The study was designed to test whether a disease-specific immune repertoire signature usable as a blood-based biomarker is carried by autoimmune cytopenia patients.

For each sample, TRB amplification used approximately 260 ng of peripheral blood genomic DNA, equal to about 37,000 genome equivalents. On this clonotype itself: No cognate antigen has been identified for it.

TRB rearrangements were amplified by multiplex PCR following a touch-down protocol, with the TRB-A and TRB-B primer pools mixed in one tube. Illumina adapters and sample indices were added to the amplicons through two consecutive PCR reactions using Phusion HS II polymerase. The amplicons were purified from gel with the NucleoSpin Gel and PCR Clean-up kit, after which the amplicons were quantified by Qubit and checked for quality on an Agilent 2100 Bioanalyzer. Sequencing of the libraries was done on an Illumina MiSeq with paired-end, single-indexed, 600-cycle runs. The source study handled its data this way. Alignment and assembly of TRB reads were performed with MiXCR version 2.1.12 and the default MiXCR reference library. Each unique CDR3 nucleotide sequence defined a clone, and only productive sequences with at least two reads were analysed. Alpha-parameterized diversity profiles (alpha 0 to 5), including the Shannon (alpha 1) and Simpson (alpha 2) indices, were computed with an R script to assess repertoire diversity. The tcR package was used to compute combinatorial TRB VJ usage, which was then compared between cohorts by principal component analysis with ade4. TCRbeta CDR3s were clustered with GLIPH on cohort pairs matched by age and read depth, and cluster frequencies were compared by Wilcoxon test. Reads reprocessed by TCRdb are summarized as one entry per CDR3 protein sequence, and DNA is absent. TCRdb, not the authors, supplied the V and J calls. In this sample's table one finds over 9,000 distinct CDR3 sequences. Around a tenth of the sample is in the top ten clones.

Results the study describes overall, beyond this receptor: The T cell clusters were defined only in silico, and the functional role of the clusters still needed to be validated experimentally. GLIPH suggested that primary autoimmune cytopenia patients lacked physiological T cell clusters: 50 to 55 clusters were exclusive to healthy donors versus around 18 exclusive to patients. Around 3-fold more exclusive TRB clusters were observed in healthy donors than in active autoimmune hepatitis patients, consistent with an autoimmunity-wide signature. In the comparison of secondary cytopenia with CLL, the cluster-lack signature was not observed, apparently because the dominant lymphoma-associated repertoire masked the signature. TRB repertoire shifts, with less even repertoires observed in secondary cytopenia and CLL, were mostly attributed to lymphoma bias rather than autoimmunity.

The CDR3 holds 17 amino acids from the cysteine to the phenylalanine. The DNA is not on file. The germline V gene sets CDR1 to MDHEN and CDR2 to SYDVKM. The TCR sequence derives from a human donor with an autoimmune cytopenia or autoimmune hepatitis (not recorded which). The sample comprised peripheral blood. The V and J genes are TRBV28 and TRBJ2-1; the TCRdb D gene call, TRBD1, has no DNA to confirm it. CDR3 region: CASSTSTGTSPYNEQFF.